Below, 10 T cell receptor beta chains from the same sample are listed, as sequenced in a study of CD8 T cells in ankylosing spondylitis. One entry per CDR3 protein results from TCRdb running MiXCR on the 5' RACE reads. The sample shows some 250,000 distinct CDR3 sequences, roughly 25% of them seen only once. The sequencing sample was made of blood, either unsorted or a sorted T cell fraction (not recorded which). These receptors were taken from a male donor with ankylosing spondylitis or in good health (not recorded which).

The sample holds a few counts of this clonotype. V is TRBV20-1 and J is TRBJ2-7, with a weak D call TRBD1 (6 bases). This CDR3 has 14 amino acids. The V and J ends lost 3 bases and 2 bases respectively, with 14 bases between them. Germline V gene sequence: CDR1 DFQATT, CDR2 SNEGSKA (reference sequence). The CDR3, as DNA: TGCAGTGCTAGCTCCCCGGACAGCACCTACGAGCAGTACTTC. Its translation is CSASSPDSTYEQYF.

This clonotype has a count of ten or more. The rearrangement links TRBV12-3 or TRBV12-4 to TRBJ2-7; TRBD2 agrees at 7 bases. The J segment lost 3 bases and the V segment lost 10 bases, leaving 9 bases of the junction unmatched. The CDR3 is 13 residues long. CDR3 residues: CATARGELYEQYF. For the CDR3, the DNA is TGTGCCACCGCCCGGGGGGAGCTCTACGAGCAGTACTTC.

This clonotype has just a few counts. The chain employs TRBV12-3 or TRBV12-4 and TRBJ2-3, with 8 bases that match TRBD2. The CDR3 is made up of 18 amino acids. Trimming removed 2 bases from V and 0 bases from J; junction bases left unmatched: 10. CDR3 sequence: CASSLSGGAYYSTDTQYF. DNA of the CDR3: TGTGCCAGCAGTTTATCGGGGGGGGCTTATTATAGCACAGATACGCAGTATTTT.

This clonotype was seen at least ten times. The gene calls are TRBV11-2 and TRBJ2-3; tentatively, D is TRBD2 (6 bases). Trimming cost V 5 bases and J 6 bases, with 15 bases left between them. The CDR3 length is 14 residues. Germline CDR1 is SGHAT and CDR2 is FQNNGV. The CDR3 region is CASSGGRWTDTQYF. The CDR3 DNA sequence: TGTGCCAGCAGCGGTGGGAGGTGGACCGATACGCAGTATTTT.

This clonotype has at least ten counts. V gene TRBV5-6 combines with J gene TRBJ1-2, with TRBD1 matching 7 bases. The CDR3 runs 12 residues. Germline loops: CDR1 SGHDT, CDR2 YYEEEE. The ends lost 6 bases at V and 8 bases at J; junction bases unmatched: 7. The CDR3: CASKQGIGGYTF. DNA for the CDR3: TGTGCCAGCAAACAGGGGATAGGAGGCTACACCTTC.

Only a few counts were recorded for this clonotype. The V and J genes are TRBV20-1 and TRBJ2-7; 7 bases match TRBD1. Germline loops: CDR1 DFQATT, CDR2 SNEGSKA (reference sequence). Losses at the gene ends were 0 bases for V and 4 bases for J; bases not matched to a gene: 3. This CDR3 comprises 13 residues. CDR3 loop: CSAREQGIYEQYF. The CDR3 DNA reads TGCAGTGCTAGAGAACAGGGGATTTACGAGCAGTACTTC.

The table lists this clonotype with many counts. V is TRBV12-5 and J is TRBJ2-1, with D possibly matching TRBD2 (6 bases). Looked up from germline, CDR1 is LGHNT and CDR2 is FRNRAP. This CDR3 is built from 12 residues. Trimming shortened V by 6 bases and J by 8 bases, and 11 bases separated the two germline ends. CDR3 sequence reads: CASGKREDEQFF. In DNA, the CDR3 is TGTGCTAGTGGAAAAAGGGAGGATGAGCAGTTCTTC.

With regard to this clonotype: A much larger clone sits a single nucleotide away, making a read error possible. This chain connects TRBV20-1 to TRBJ2-1; a possible D gene is TRBD2 (5 bases). The CDR3 is 12 amino acids. The germline V and J ends were trimmed by 3 bases and 3 bases, with 6 bases remaining between them. Germline CDR1 is DFQATT and CDR2 is SNEGSKA (reference sequence). The chain's CDR3 is CSASGVYNEQFF. The DNA for the CDR3 is TGCAGTGCTAGCGGGGTCTACAATGAGCAGTTCTTC.

This chain uses TRBV12-3 or TRBV12-4 with TRBJ2-1; 7 bases fit TRBD1. J gave up 3 bases and V 6 bases, and 11 bases lay outside the gene matches. The CDR3 is 16 residues long. The CDR3 protein is CASSYYRGRIYNEQFF. As DNA, the CDR3 is TGTGCCAGCAGCTACTACAGGGGCCGGATCTACAATGAGCAGTTCTTC.

This clonotype was found a few times. J is TRBJ1-1 and V is TRBV12-3 or TRBV12-4; 10 nucleotides line up with TRBD1. The CDR3 loop spans 16 amino acids. The V gene end was trimmed by 3 bases and the J gene end by 5 bases; junction bases not matched to a gene: 9. In DNA, the CDR3 is TGTGCCAGCAGTTTTTTGGACAGGGGGGGTGGGACTGAAGCTTTCTTT. Residues: CASSFLDRGGGTEAFF.